This TCR beta chain was profiled in a study of a mutant IDH1 vaccine in newly diagnosed glioma. Method: immunoSEQ multiplex PCR; TCRdb's copy keeps in-frame clones and lacks some. Among about 50,000 clones listed, around 78% were seen once. Time point meaning: week 5, during vaccination. In the vaccine, a single dose held 300 ug of the mutant IDH1 20-mer peptide, along with topical imiquimod. Regarding this clone: Its matching antigen is unknown.

Germline CDR1 SGHNT, CDR2 YYREEE (reference sequence). This CDR3 comprises 14 residues. V gene TRBV5-4 combines with J gene TRBJ2-5; 8 positions match TRBD1. The J call is uncertain, as TRBJ2-7 better fits the DNA end. Sequenced here: PBMCs, sampled from a glioma patient whose treatment included an IDH1 peptide vaccine. The clonotype originates from a man in his fifties with glioma. Here the CDR3 reads CASSPGQGSYEQYF. As DNA, the CDR3 is TGTGCCAGCAGCCCCGGACAGGGATCCTACGAGCAGTACTTC.